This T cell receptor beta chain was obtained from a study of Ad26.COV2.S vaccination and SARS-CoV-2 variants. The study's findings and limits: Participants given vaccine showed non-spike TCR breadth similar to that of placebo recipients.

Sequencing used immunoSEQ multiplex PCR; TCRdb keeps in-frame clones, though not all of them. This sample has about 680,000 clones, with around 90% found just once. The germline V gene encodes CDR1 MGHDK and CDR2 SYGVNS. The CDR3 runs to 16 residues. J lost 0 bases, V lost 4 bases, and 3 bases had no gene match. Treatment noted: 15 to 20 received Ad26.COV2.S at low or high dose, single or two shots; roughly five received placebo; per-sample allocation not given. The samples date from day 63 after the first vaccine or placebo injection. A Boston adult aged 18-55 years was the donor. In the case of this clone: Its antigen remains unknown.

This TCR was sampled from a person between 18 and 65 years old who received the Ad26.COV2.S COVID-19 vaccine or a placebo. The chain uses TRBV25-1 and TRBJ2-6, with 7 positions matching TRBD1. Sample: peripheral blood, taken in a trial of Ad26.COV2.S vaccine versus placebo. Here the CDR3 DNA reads TGTGCCAGCAGTGTAGGGGGCCTCTCTGGGGCCAACGTCCTGACTTTC. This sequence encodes CASSVGGLSGANVLTF.